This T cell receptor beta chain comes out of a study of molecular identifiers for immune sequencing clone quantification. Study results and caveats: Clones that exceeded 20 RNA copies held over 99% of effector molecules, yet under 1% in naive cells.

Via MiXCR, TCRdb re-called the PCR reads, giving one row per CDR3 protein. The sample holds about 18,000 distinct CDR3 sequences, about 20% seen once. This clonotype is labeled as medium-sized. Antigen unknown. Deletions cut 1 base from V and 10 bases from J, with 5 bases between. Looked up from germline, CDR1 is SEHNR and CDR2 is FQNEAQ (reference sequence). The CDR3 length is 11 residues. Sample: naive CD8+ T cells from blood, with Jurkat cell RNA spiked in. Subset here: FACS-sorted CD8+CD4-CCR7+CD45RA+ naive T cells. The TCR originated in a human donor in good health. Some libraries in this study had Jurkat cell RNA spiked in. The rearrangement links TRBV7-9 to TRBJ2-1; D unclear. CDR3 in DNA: TGTGCCAGCAGCTTAGGTCGCGAGCAGTTCTTC. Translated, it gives CASSLGREQFF.